This is a list of T cell receptor beta chains from one sample in a study of cytotoxic CD8 clonotypes in ibrutinib-treated CLL. TCRdb's table, derived via immunoSEQ multiplex PCR, lists solely in-frame clones and lacks some. This sample has just under 70,000 clones, with 68% found just once. This specimen was PBMCs, taken after 12 months of ibrutinib treatment. These receptors were taken from a human donor with chronic lymphocytic leukemia. CDR3s include the opening cysteine and the closing phenylalanine or tryptophan. D genes are given only for firm matches. Expanded clones are given a class, and other clones once, few, many or no size at all.

v_gene	j_gene	abundance	d_gene	CDR3aa	CDR3nt
TRBV28	TRBJ1-5	.	TRBD1	CAGKSGGNQPQHF	TGTGCCGGTAAATCAGGGGGAAATCAGCCCCAGCATTTT
TRBV27	TRBJ1-2	few	.	CASSPTIPNYGYTF	TGTGCCAGCAGTCCAACTATTCCTAACTATGGCTACACCTTC
TRBV6-1	TRBJ1-2	.	.	CASSDPGTPRYGYTF	TGTGCCAGCAGTGACCCCGGGACACCCCGATATGGCTACACCTTC
TRBV9	TRBJ2-1	.	.	CATNLGGGVDNEQFF	TGTGCCACCAACCTCGGAGGGGGAGTGGATAATGAGCAGTTCTTC
TRBV30	TRBJ2-2	.	.	CAWDERRGGELFF	TGTGCCTGGGACGAAAGGAGGGGCGGGGAGCTGTTTTTT
TRBV27	TRBJ2-6	.	TRBD2	CASRPREGRLISGANVLTF	TGTGCCAGCCGTCCTAGGGAGGGGAGACTTATTTCTGGGGCCAACGTCCTGACTTTC
TRBV6-4	TRBJ2-1	.	TRBD2	CASSGQTSGAQYNEQFF	TGTGCCAGCAGTGGACAGACTAGCGGGGCTCAATACAATGAGCAGTTCTTC
TRBV11-3	TRBJ2-2	once	TRBD1	CASSKGQDTGELFF	TGTGCCAGCAGCAAGGGACAGGACACCGGGGAGCTGTTTTTT
TRBV10-1	TRBJ2-2	.	.	CASSSGNTGELFF	TGCGCCAGCAGCTCGGGGAACACCGGGGAGCTGTTTTTT
TRBV27	TRBJ2-1	.	TRBD2	CASSLTGGLDGNEQFF	TGTGCCAGCAGTTTAACGGGCGGACTAGACGGGAATGAGCAGTTCTTC
TRBV28	TRBJ1-5	.	TRBD1	CATATQGVPQPQHF	TGTGCCACCGCGACCCAGGGGGTTCCTCAGCCCCAGCATTTT
TRBV30	TRBJ1-2	once	TRBD1	CAWSVGQGYGYTF	TGTGCCTGGAGCGTTGGACAGGGCTATGGCTACACCTTC
TRBV27	TRBJ1-2	.	TRBD1	CASRPFAGTGNVGGYTF	TGTGCCAGCCGCCCCTTTGCCGGGACAGGGAATGTTGGTGGCTACACCTTC
TRBV5-6	TRBJ1-4	.	.	CASSLGQTNEKLFF	TGTGCCAGCAGCTTGGGACAGACAAATGAAAAACTGTTTTTT
TRBV9	TRBJ1-2	.	TRBD1	CASSARQGLRYGYTF	TGTGCCAGCAGCGCCCGACAGGGGCTGAGGTATGGCTACACCTTC
TRBV12-5	TRBJ1-2	.	TRBD1	CASGSGDRGLFISYGYTF	TGTGCTAGTGGCTCGGGGGACAGGGGTTTATTTATATCCTATGGCTACACCTTC
TRBV10-1	TRBJ2-1	.	.	CASSDPWGSSYNEQFF	TGCGCCAGCAGTGACCCCTGGGGGAGCTCCTACAATGAGCAGTTCTTC
TRBV27	TRBJ2-7	.	TRBD2	CASSFGGLAGGEQYF	TGTGCCAGCAGTTTTGGGGGACTAGCGGGGGGCGAGCAGTACTTC
TRBV5-4	TRBJ1-2	.	.	CASLRPGKTYGYTF	TGTGCCAGCTTGAGGCCAGGAAAGACCTATGGCTACACCTTC